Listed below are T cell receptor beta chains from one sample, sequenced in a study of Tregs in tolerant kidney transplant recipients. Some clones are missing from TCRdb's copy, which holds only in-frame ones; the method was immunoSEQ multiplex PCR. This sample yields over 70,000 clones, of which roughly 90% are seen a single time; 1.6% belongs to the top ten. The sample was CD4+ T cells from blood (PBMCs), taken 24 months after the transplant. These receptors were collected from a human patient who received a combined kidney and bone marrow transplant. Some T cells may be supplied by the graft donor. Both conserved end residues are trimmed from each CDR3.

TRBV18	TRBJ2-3	ASSPLAGSTDTQY
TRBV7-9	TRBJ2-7	ASSEPGWGSEQY
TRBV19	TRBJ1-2	ASSLQGAANYGYT
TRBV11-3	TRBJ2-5	ASSAGGVGWQETQY
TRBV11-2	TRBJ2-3	ASSLAGVVDTQY
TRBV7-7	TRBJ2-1	ASSTGTGDNEQF
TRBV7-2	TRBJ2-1	ASSFSSGSGNEQF
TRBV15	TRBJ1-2	ATSPRAGTGGLSYGYT
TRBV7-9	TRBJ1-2	ASINRIFDDRAYGYT
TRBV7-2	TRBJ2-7	ASSPDVFRGAKYEQY
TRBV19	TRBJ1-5	ASSSGQNNQPQH
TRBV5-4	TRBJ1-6	ASSLEANSPLH
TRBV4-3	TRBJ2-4	ASSQAQGRASIQY
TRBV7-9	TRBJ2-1	ASRLSPGTRSGEQF
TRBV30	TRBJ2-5	AWSVAGSETQY
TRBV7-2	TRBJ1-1	ASSRPRGGLTEAF
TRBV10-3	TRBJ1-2	AISESIRGTSSHGYT
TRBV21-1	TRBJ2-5	ASSKEAGPETQY
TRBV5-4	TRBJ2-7	ASSFGQEHYEQY
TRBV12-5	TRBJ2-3	ASGPERNTQY
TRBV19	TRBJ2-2	ASRRQGGGGELF
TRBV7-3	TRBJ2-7	ASSLEGQGIYEQY
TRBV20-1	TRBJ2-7	SATRDYEQY
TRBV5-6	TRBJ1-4	ASSAGQGGNEKLF